This entry lists 10 T cell receptor beta chains sequenced from one sample in a study of cytomegalovirus exposure and HLA in healthy donors. PCR employed 60 Vbeta and 13 Jbeta primers. Sequencing used immunoSEQ multiplex PCR; TCRdb keeps in-frame clones, though not all of them. This sample has about 180,000 clones, with around 80% found just once. Material for sequencing was PBMCs. These receptors were collected from a woman aged 35 to 49 in good health and CMV-seronegative.

The chain is built from TRBV25-1 and TRBJ2-3; TRBD2 is a possible D gene (6 bases). This CDR3 comprises 15 residues. The V gene's germline CDR1 is MGHDK and CDR2 SYGVNS. Trimming left V 0 bases short and J 0 bases short, with 7 bases between. The chain's CDR3 is CASSEYGTSTDTQYF. In DNA form, the CDR3 reads TGTGCCAGCAGTGAATACGGGACTAGCACAGATACGCAGTATTTT.

V and J are TRBV9 and TRBJ1-2; weak D call: TRBD1 (5 bases). V was shortened by 4 bases and J by 5 bases, with 9 bases between the two germline ends. The germline V gene encodes CDR1 SGDLS and CDR2 YYNGEE. The CDR3 runs 12 residues. The CDR3 spells CASSPPGYGYTF. In DNA form, the CDR3 reads TGTGCCAGCAGCCCCCCAGGGTATGGCTACACCTTC.

V usage is TRBV10-3 and J usage is TRBJ2-1; D not certain. Trimming removed 5 bases at V and 1 base at J, with 6 bases between. Germline V gives CDR1 ENHRY, CDR2 SYGVKD. The CDR3 covers 13 residues. In DNA, the CDR3 is TGTGCCATCAGTCGTCCTTCCTACAATGAGCAGTTCTTC. Translation: CAISRPSYNEQFF.

This clone was seen only once. The chain is built from TRBV29-1 and TRBJ2-5, with D hard to call. With 1 base removed from V and 2 bases from J, the gap between germline ends came to 8 bases. CDR1 SQVTM and CDR2 ANQGSEA come from the germline V gene. The CDR3 consists of 13 residues. CDR3: CSVEGPSQETQYF. The CDR3 region has the DNA TGCAGCGTTGAAGGGCCTTCGCAAGAGACCCAGTACTTC.

The rearrangement joins TRBV7-2 to TRBJ1-1; the D gene is possibly TRBD1 (6 bases). This CDR3 spans 14 amino acids. Germline values: CDR1 SGHTA, CDR2 FQGNSA. V lost 4 bases and J lost 4, with 13 bases in between. CDR3 residues: CASSSPFRGTEAFF. Written as DNA, the CDR3 is TGTGCCAGCAGCTCGCCTTTCAGGGGCACTGAAGCTTTCTTT.

The gene calls are TRBV29-1 and TRBJ2-7; 8 nucleotides align to TRBD1. This CDR3 has 14 residues. Trimming took 4 bases from V and 3 from J; bases not matched to a gene: 8. Germline CDR1 SQVTM, CDR2 ANQGSEA. The CDR3 region has the DNA TGCAGCGTTGTGGGCGCAGGGGGCCGCTACGAGCAGTACTTC. Its protein is CSVVGAGGRYEQYF.

This clone was picked up a small number of times. V gene TRBV27 combines with J gene TRBJ1-1, with 10 bases fitting TRBD1. Germline CDR1 is MNHEY and CDR2 is SMNVEV (reference sequence). CDR3 length equals 15 residues. Trimming took 2 bases from V and 5 from J; bases not matched to a gene: 5. The CDR3 loop is CASSLPGQGRTEAFF. CDR3 nucleotide sequence: TGTGCCAGCAGTTTACCGGGACAGGGGAGAACTGAAGCTTTCTTT.

This sequence joins TRBV11-3 and TRBJ1-6, with 8 positions matching TRBD1. CDR1 and CDR2 (germline): SGHNT, YENEEA. There are 15 residues in the CDR3. V was pared by 1 base and J by 6 bases, with 2 bases of the junction left unmatched. The CDR3 reads CASSLVGQGNSPLHF. CDR3 bases: TGTGCCAGCAGCTTAGTCGGACAGGGTAATTCACCCCTCCACTTT.

V gene TRBV5-1 combines with J gene TRBJ1-1; the D gene is possibly TRBD1 (5 bases). CDR1 and CDR2 (germline): SGHRS, YFSETQ. This CDR3 is built from 14 residues. Trimming pared 2 bases from V and 6 bases from J, leaving 14 bases between. The CDR3 loop is CASSFSGGDAEAFF. In DNA, the CDR3 is TGCGCCAGCAGCTTCTCGGGGGGGGACGCTGAAGCTTTCTTT.

The rearrangement joins TRBV28 to TRBJ2-7; 11 positions match TRBD2. Trimming at V came to 3 bases and at J to 1 base, leaving 8 bases not matched to a gene. Germline V gene data show CDR1 as MDHEN and CDR2 as SYDVKM. This CDR3 contains 17 residues. The CDR3 is CASSFPAGTSGSYEQYF. The CDR3 bases are TGTGCCAGCAGTTTCCCAGCCGGGACTAGCGGATCCTACGAGCAGTACTTC.